The clone carrying this T cell receptor (beta chain) was recorded once. How the authors handled the data: Reference gene primer amplification gave estimated nucleated cell counts. Sequencing used immunoSEQ multiplex PCR; TCRdb keeps in-frame clones, though not all of them. V, J and clone size are those of that table, while D and trimming were read from the DNA. This table holds 68,000 or so clones, around 86% found once. This specimen comes from a study of blood T cell repertoires in COVID-19. Looking at the study overall: Acute-phase and convalescent COVID-19 samples originated in the United States, Italy and Spain. PBMCs, B-cell-depleted T cells, or T cells provided the cDNA or gDNA that made up the material.

Sequenced input: peripheral blood. The origin of this receptor is a man between 45 and 60 years old with active COVID-19.

The CDR3 coding sequence is TGTGCCAGTAGTATAACTACAACTAATGAAAAACTGTTTTTT. It yields the protein CASSITTTNEKLFF. The chain couples TRBV19 to TRBJ1-4; D unresolved. CDR1 LNHDA and CDR2 SQIVND come from the germline V gene (reference sequence). The CDR3 loop spans 14 amino acids. With 2 bases removed from V and 0 bases from J, the gap between germline ends came to 4 bases. Complete variable domain (other parts from reference TRBV19 and TRBJ1-4): DGGITQSPKYLFRKEGQNVTLSCEQNLNHDAMYWYRQDPGQGLRLIYYSQIVNDFQKGDIAEGYSVSREKKESFPLTVTSAQKNPTAFYLCASSITTTNEKLFFGSGTQLSVL.